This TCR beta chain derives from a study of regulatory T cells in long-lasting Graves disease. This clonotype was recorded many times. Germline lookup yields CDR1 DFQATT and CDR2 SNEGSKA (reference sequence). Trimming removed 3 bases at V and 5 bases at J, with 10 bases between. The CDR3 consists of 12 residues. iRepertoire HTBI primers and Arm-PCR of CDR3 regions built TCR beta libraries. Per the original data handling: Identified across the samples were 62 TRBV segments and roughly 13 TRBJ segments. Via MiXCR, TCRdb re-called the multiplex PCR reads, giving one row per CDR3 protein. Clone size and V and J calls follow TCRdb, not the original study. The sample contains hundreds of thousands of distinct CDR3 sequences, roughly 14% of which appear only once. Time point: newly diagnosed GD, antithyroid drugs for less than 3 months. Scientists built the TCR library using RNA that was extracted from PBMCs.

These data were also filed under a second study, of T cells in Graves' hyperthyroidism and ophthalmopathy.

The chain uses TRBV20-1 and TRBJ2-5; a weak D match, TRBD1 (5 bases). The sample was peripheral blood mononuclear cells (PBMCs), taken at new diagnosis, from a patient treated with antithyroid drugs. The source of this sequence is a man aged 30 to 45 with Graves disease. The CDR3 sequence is CSARTRVETQYF. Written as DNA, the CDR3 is TGCAGTGCTAGGACCAGGGTGGAGACCCAGTACTTC.